This T cell receptor (beta chain) was retrieved from a study of CD8+ T cells in alopecia areata. Overall study: Treatment comprised oral tofacitinib, 5 to 10 mg twice daily, in treated patients. Points from the study as a whole: Possibly because of HLA-related factors, TCR sharing was less clear across patients than in mice.

This CDR3 is built from 14 residues. Trimming pared 0 bases from V and 3 bases from J, leaving 10 bases between. The germline gives CDR1 SGDLS, CDR2 YYNGEE. Documented treatment: oral pan-JAK inhibitor, 5-10 mg twice daily. Researchers took lesional scalp punch biopsies and peripheral blood from people who were alopecia areata patients. Extraction and reverse transcription of RNA yielded cDNA as the sequencing template. Here immunoSEQ multiplex PCR was the method, and the copy in TCRdb shows in-frame clones only, minus some. The profile shows about 150,000 clones, 45% to 60% of them singletons. Points on this clone: The antigen is not known.

The starting material was CD8+ T cells sorted from blood, obtained at week 4, from a patient treated with tofacitinib. The J gene is TRBJ2-7, the V gene TRBV9; D is possibly TRBD1 or TRBD2 (6 bases each). This clonotype was obtained from a human donor with alopecia areata. CDR3: CASSVGGADYEQYF. The CDR3 bases are TGTGCCAGCAGCGTAGGGGGGGCAGACTACGAGCAGTACTTC.